The sequence of this T cell receptor (beta chain) was determined in a study of T cells after yellow fever vaccination. 5'RACE template switching added a universal primer site and UMIs to TCR cDNA. TCRdb passed the 5' RACE reads through MiXCR, listing each CDR3 protein once. The sample contains some 320,000 distinct CDR3 sequences, around 4.4% of which appear only once. The CDR3 covers 12 residues. V was cut by 6 bases and J by 6 bases, with 6 bases left in between. The germline V gene encodes CDR1 MNHEY and CDR2 SVGAGI. This clonotype was counted at least ten times. Its cognate antigen is unknown. Study-level results: Contaminants from the bulk population, in the form of abundant clonotypes, could be found in FACS-sorted repertoires. Subsequent booster samples again held most clones from primary vaccination (approximately 95% CD4, roughly 91% CD8). A faster peak, day 5 versus 15, was reached by the weaker secondary response.

The clonotype comes from a young man who received the YFV17D yellow fever vaccine. The material sequenced was PBMCs, taken 15 days after the yellow fever booster vaccination. The V gene is TRBV6-5, the J gene TRBJ1-6; D is unclear. The CDR3 loop reads CASSAANSPLHF. CDR3 nucleotides: TGTGCCAGCAGCGCCGCTAATTCACCCCTCCACTTT.